This paragraph reports one TCR beta chain. Sequencing used immunoSEQ multiplex PCR; TCRdb keeps in-frame clones, though not all of them. The sample contains roughly 300,000 clones, roughly 85% of which appear only once. Membership in each cohort depended on participant-reported clinical history. Cohort 3 donors counted as recovered after two negative PCRs, clearance, or resolved symptoms. This entry is derived from a study of blood T cell repertoires in COVID-19. About the study: Spain, Italy and the United States supplied samples that represented acute and convalescent COVID-19.

The receptor was derived from a woman in her fifties or sixties who had recovered from COVID-19. The material sequenced was PBMCs or T cells enriched from blood (not recorded which).

CDR3 in amino acids: CASSQRQGEGTDTQYF. The CDR3 nucleotides read TGCGCCAGCAGCCAAAGACAGGGGGAAGGGACAGATACGCAGTATTTT. This sequence joins TRBV4-1 and TRBJ2-3; 9 nucleotides agree with TRBD1. The junction had 6 bases not matched to a gene; V was cut back by 2 bases and J by 3 bases. Germline V CDR1 and CDR2: MGHRA, YSYEKL. This CDR3 spans 16 amino acids.